Following are 8 T cell receptor beta chains from one sample sequenced in a study of OX40 agonist ivuxolimab in advanced cancers. The method was immunoSEQ multiplex PCR; TCRdb's version includes in-frame clones alone and lacks a portion of them. The sample has about 76,000 clones, approximately 86% seen once. Sequenced material: CD4+ or CD8+ T cells sorted from blood, taken in a trial of the OX40 agonist ivuxolimab. Source of these receptors: an adult with an advanced solid tumor such as melanoma, head and neck, liver or kidney cancer.

This chain uses TRBV27 with TRBJ2-5, with D unresolved. CDR1 is MNHEY, CDR2 SMNVEV, per germline (reference sequence). V dropped 5 bases and J dropped 2 bases, with 15 bases sitting between them. There are 15 residues in the CDR3. The CDR3 DNA sequence: TGTGCCAGCAGTCCCCCCGAGTGGCAGCAAGAGACCCAGTACTTC. This translates into CASSPPEWQQETQYF.

This chain connects TRBV10-2 to TRBJ2-3, with 8 bases lining up with TRBD2. CDR1 and CDR2 (germline): WSHSY, SAAADI. Germline trimming cut 5 bases from V and 2 bases from J; bases unmatched to any gene: 6. This CDR3 has 15 amino acids. The CDR3 here is CASSPTSGLTDTQYF. CDR3 nucleotides: TGCGCCAGCAGTCCTACTAGCGGTCTCACAGATACGCAGTATTTT.

This rearrangement joins TRBV12-5 to TRBJ1-5; D gene unclear. CDR1 LGHNT and CDR2 FRNRAP come from the germline V gene. With 0 bases removed from V and 2 bases from J, the gap between germline ends came to 11 bases. This CDR3 has 16 amino acids. The CDR3 region has the DNA TGTGCTAGTGGTTTGGTAGATGGACTGGGCAATCAGCCCCAGCATTTT. This encodes CASGLVDGLGNQPQHF.

The V gene is TRBV6-6, the J gene TRBJ1-4, with D maybe TRBD1 (5 bases). With 3 bases removed from V and 3 bases from J, the gap between germline ends came to 11 bases. CDR1 is MNHNY and CDR2 is SVGAGI in the germline V gene (reference sequence). This CDR3 spans 15 amino acids. The CDR3 sequence: CASSYPGTSNEKLFF. CDR3 sequence (DNA): TGTGCCAGCAGTTATCCAGGGACCTCTAATGAAAAACTGTTTTTT.

This chain links TRBV6-1 with TRBJ1-2; D may be TRBD1 (6 bases). There are 13 residues in the CDR3. V lost 4 bases to trimming and J lost 7 bases, with 13 bases between them. Germline CDR1 reads MNHNS; CDR2 reads SASEGT. CDR3 in amino acids: CASSVAGAAGYTF. The CDR3, as DNA: TGTGCCAGCAGTGTGGCGGGGGCGGCTGGCTACACCTTC.

With regard to this clone: Sequence at one end of the junction differs from germline and may be a read error. V is TRBV10-3 and J is TRBJ2-1, with D uncertain. This CDR3 comprises 12 residues. Germline CDR1 ENHRY, CDR2 SYGVKD. The CDR3 reads CAIGDTDNEQFF. The CDR3 coding sequence is TGTGCCATCGGTGACACCGACAATGAGCAGTTCTTC.

This rearrangement joins TRBV11-3 to TRBJ2-4; D may be TRBD1 or TRBD2 (5 bases each). The CDR3 spans 18 residues. The V end lost 0 bases, the J end lost 10 bases, and 25 bases lay between the germline ends. Germline CDR1 and CDR2: SGHNT and YENEEA. The CDR3 spells CASSLDWGRASSGWIQYF. Here the CDR3 DNA reads TGTGCCAGCAGCTTAGACTGGGGCAGGGCGTCTTCGGGGTGGATTCAGTACTTC.

The CDR3 DNA is TGTGCCAGTAGTGCATGGCGCTCTGGGGCCAACGTCCTGACTTTC. Residues: CASSAWRSGANVLTF. The genes are TRBV19 and TRBJ2-6; unclear D gene. CDR3 size: 15 residues. Germline V gene sequence: CDR1 LNHDA, CDR2 SQIVND (reference sequence). V lost 5 bases, J lost 0 bases, and 8 bases lay in between.